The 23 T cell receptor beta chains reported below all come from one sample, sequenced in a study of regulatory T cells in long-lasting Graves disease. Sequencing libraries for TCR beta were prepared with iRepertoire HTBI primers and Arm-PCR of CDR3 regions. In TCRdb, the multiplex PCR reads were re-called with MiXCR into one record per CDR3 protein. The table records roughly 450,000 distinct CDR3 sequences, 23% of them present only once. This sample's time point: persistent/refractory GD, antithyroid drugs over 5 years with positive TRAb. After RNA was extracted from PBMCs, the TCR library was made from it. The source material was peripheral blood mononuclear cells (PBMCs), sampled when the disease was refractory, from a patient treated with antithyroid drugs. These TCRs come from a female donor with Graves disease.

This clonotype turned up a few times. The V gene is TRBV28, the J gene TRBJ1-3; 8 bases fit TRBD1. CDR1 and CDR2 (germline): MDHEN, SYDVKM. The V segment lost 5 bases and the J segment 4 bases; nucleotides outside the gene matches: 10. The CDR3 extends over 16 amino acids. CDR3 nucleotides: TGTGCCAGCAGTAACGGCAGGGGGCGGTTCGGAAACACCATATATTTT. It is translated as CASSNGRGRFGNTIYF.

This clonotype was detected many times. The CDR3 region is CASIRTGATEAFF. For the CDR3, the DNA is TGTGCCAGCATCAGGACAGGGGCCACTGAAGCTTTCTTT. The V and J genes are TRBV6-1 and TRBJ1-1; TRBD1 aligns across 9 bases. Trimming at V came to 7 bases and at J to 4 bases, leaving 4 bases not matched to a gene. The CDR3 is 13 residues long. Germline V gene sequence: CDR1 MNHNS, CDR2 SASEGT.

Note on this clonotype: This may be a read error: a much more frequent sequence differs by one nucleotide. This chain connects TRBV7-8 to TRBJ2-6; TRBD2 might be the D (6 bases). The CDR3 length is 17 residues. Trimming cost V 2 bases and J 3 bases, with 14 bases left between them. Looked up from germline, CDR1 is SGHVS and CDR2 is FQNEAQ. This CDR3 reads CASSLLAGTSGANVLTF. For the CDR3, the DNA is TGTGCCAGCAGCTTACTTGCGGGAACTAGTGGGGCCAACGTCCTGACTTTC.

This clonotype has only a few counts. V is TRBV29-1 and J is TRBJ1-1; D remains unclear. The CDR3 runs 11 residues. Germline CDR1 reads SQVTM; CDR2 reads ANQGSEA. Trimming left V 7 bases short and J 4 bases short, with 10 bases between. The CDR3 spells CSAVLSTEAFF. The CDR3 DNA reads TGCAGCGCCGTATTGAGCACTGAAGCTTTCTTT.

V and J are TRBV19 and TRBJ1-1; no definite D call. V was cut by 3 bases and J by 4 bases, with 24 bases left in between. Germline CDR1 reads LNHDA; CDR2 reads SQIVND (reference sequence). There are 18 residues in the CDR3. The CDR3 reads CASSMGGGRGSVFTEAFF. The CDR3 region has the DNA TGTGCCAGTAGTATGGGAGGCGGGCGTGGGTCTGTTTTCACTGAAGCTTTCTTT.

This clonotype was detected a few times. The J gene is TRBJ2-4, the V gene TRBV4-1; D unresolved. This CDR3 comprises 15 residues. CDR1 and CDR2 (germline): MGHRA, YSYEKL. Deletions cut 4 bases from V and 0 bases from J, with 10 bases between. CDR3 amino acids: CASSPNDVAKNIQYF. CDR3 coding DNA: TGCGCCAGCAGCCCTAACGACGTAGCCAAAAACATTCAGTACTTC.

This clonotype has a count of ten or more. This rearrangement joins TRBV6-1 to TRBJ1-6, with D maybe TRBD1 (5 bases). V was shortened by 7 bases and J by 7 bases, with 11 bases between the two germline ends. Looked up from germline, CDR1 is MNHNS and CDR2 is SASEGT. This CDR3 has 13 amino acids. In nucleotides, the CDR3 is TGTGCCAGCATGTGGGGCCGAAATTCACCCCTCCACTTT. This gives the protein CASMWGRNSPLHF.

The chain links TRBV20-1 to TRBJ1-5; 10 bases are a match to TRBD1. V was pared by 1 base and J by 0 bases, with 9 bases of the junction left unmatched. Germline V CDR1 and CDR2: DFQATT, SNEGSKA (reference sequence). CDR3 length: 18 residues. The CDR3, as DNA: TGCAGTGCTAGAGGGTGGGACAGGGGAAGTTATAGCAATCAGCCCCAGCATTTT. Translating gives CSARGWDRGSYSNQPQHF.

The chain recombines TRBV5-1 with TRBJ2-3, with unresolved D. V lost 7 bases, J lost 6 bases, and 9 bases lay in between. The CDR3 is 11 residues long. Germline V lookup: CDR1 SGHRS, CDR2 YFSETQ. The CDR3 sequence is CASHWSDTQYF. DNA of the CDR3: TGCGCCAGCCACTGGTCGGATACGCAGTATTTT.

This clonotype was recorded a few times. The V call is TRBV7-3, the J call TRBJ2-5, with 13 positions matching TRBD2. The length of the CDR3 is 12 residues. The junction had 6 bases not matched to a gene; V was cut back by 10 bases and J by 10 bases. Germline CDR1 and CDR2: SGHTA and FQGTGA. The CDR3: CANGTSGNDQYF. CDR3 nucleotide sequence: TGTGCCAACGGGACTAGCGGGAACGACCAGTACTTC.

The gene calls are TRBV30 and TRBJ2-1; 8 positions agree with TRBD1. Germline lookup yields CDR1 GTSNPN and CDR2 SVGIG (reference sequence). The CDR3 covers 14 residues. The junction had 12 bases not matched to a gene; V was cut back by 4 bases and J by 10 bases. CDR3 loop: CAWTLGQGYREQFF. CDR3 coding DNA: TGTGCCTGGACCCTAGGACAGGGTTACAGGGAGCAGTTCTTC.

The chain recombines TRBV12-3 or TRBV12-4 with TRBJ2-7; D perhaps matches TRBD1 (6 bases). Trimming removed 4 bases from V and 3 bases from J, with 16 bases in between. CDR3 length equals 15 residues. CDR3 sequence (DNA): TGTGCCAGCAGTTCCGATCCTCGGGACAACTACGAGCAGTACTTC. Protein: CASSSDPRDNYEQYF.

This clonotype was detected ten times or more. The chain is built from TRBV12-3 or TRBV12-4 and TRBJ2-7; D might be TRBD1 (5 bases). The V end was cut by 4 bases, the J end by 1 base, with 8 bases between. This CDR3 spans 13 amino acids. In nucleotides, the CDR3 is TGTGCCAGCAGTTCCAGGGAATCCTACGAGCAGTACTTC. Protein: CASSSRESYEQYF.

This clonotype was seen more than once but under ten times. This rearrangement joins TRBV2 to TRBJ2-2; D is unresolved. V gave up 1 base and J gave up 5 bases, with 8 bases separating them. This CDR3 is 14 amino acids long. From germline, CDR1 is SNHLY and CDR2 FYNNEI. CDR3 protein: CASSEDLGTGELFF. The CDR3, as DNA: TGTGCCAGCAGTGAAGATCTGGGTACCGGGGAGCTGTTTTTT. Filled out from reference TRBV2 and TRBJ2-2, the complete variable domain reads EPEVTQTPSHQVTQMGQEVILRCVPISNHLYFYWYRQILGQKVEFLVSFYNNEISEKSEIFDDQFSVERPDGSNFTLKIRSTKLEDSAMYFCASSEDLGTGELFFGEGSRLTVL.

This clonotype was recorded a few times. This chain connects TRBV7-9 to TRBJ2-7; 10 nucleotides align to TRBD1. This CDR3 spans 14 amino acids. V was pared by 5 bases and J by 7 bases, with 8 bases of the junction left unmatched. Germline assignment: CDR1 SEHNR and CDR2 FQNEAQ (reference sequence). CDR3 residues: CASSQTGGLGEQYF. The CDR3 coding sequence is TGTGCCAGCAGCCAGACAGGGGGCTTGGGGGAGCAGTACTTC.

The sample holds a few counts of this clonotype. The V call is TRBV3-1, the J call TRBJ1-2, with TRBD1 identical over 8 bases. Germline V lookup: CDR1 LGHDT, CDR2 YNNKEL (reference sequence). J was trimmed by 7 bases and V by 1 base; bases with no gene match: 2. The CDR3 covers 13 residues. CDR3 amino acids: CASSQGTGSGYTF. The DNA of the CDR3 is TGTGCCAGCAGCCAAGGGACAGGGAGTGGCTACACCTTC.

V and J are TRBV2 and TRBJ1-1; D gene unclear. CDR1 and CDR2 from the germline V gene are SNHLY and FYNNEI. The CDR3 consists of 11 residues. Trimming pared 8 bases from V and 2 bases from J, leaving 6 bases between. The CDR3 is CASVTNTEAFF. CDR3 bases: TGTGCCAGCGTGACCAACACTGAAGCTTTCTTT. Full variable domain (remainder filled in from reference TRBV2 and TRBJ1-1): EPEVTQTPSHQVTQMGQEVILRCVPISNHLYFYWYRQILGQKVEFLVSFYNNEISEKSEIFDDQFSVERPDGSNFTLKIRSTKLEDSAMYFCASVTNTEAFFGQGTRLTVV.

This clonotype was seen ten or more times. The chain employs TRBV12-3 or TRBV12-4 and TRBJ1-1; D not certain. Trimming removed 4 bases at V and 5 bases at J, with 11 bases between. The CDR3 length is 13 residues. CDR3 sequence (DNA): TGTGCCAGCAGTTATCGGGGAGGGACTGAAGCTTTCTTT. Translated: CASSYRGGTEAFF.

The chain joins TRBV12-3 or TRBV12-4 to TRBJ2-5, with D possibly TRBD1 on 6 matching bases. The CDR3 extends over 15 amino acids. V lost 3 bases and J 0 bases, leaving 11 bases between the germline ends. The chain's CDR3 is CASSFSRDNQETQYF. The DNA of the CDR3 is TGTGCCAGCAGTTTTTCCCGGGACAACCAAGAGACCCAGTACTTC.

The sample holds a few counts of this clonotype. The CDR3 here is CASSLGASDTQYF. CDR3 sequence (DNA): TGTGCCAGCAGTTTAGGGGCCTCAGATACGCAGTATTTT. The chain uses TRBV12-3 or TRBV12-4 and TRBJ2-3; D call uncertain. The CDR3 runs 13 residues. The ends were cut back, 1 base at V and 4 bases at J, with 6 bases in the middle.

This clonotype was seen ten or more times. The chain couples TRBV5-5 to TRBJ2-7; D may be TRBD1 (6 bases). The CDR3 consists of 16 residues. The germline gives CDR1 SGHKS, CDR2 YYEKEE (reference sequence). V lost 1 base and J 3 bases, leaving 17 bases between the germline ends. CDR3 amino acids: CASSLSPRDRYYEQYF. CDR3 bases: TGTGCCAGCAGCTTGTCACCCCGAGACAGGTACTACGAGCAGTACTTC.

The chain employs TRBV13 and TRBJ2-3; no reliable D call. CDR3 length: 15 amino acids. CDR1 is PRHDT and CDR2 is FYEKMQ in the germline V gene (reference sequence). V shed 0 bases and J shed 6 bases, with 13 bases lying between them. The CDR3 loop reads CASSLGALRPDTQYF. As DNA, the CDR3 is TGTGCCAGCAGCTTAGGAGCACTAAGACCGGATACGCAGTATTTT.

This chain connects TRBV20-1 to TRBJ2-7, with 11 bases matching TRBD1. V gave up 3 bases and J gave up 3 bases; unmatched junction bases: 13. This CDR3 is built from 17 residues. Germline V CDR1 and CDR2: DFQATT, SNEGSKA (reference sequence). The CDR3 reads CSARSSSGTGGLYEQYF. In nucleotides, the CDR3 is TGCAGTGCTAGGTCTTCTTCCGGGACAGGGGGTCTCTACGAGCAGTACTTC.